This T cell receptor beta chain was sequenced during a study of post-analysis software for immune sequencing data. Study-wide points: Controls had lower frequencies than patients of roughly five TRBV segments, which included TRBV5-6, TRBV5-1 and TRBV20-1. There was significantly lower normalized Chao1 diversity in multiple sclerosis patients than in controls.

A note on this clonotype: Its antigen remains unidentified. A read error may produce the germline difference seen at one junction end.

TCR beta cDNA libraries had unique molecular identifiers. MiXCR, applied by TCRdb to the PCR reads, yields one record per CDR3 protein. The profile covers roughly 180,000 distinct CDR3 sequences, with approximately 28% appearing a single time and about 1.4% taken by the ten largest. Germline V gene sequence: CDR1 KGHSH, CDR2 LQKENI. The CDR3 spans 16 residues. The clonotype originates from a girl between 5 and 17 years old with multiple sclerosis. Specimen: blood. The V gene is TRBV18, the J gene TRBJ2-1, with 7 bases lining up with TRBD2. CDR3: CANSPPGGSSYNEQFF. In DNA, the CDR3 is TGTGCCAACTCACCACCGGGCGGGAGCTCCTACAATGAGCAGTTCTTC. Together with reference TRBV18 and TRBJ2-1, the CDR3 gives the full variable domain: NAGVMQNPRHLVRRRGQEARLRCSPMKGHSHVYWYRQLPEEGLKFMVYLQKENIIDESGMPKERFSAEFPKEGPSILRIQQVVRGDSAAYFCANSPPGGSSYNEQFFGPGTRLTVL.